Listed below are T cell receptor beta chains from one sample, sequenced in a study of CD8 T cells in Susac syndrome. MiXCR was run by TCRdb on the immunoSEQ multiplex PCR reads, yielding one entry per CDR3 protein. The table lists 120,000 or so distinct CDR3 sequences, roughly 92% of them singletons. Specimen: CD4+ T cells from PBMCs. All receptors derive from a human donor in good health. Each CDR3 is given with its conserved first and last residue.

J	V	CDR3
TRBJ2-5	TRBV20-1	CSASPDRVEETQYF
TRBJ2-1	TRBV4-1	CASSQERLAGSEQFF
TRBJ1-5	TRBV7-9	CASSYLPGQGAVDQPQHF
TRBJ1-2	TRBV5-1	CASSLDAANYGYTF
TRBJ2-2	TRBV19	CASTLDRLANTGELFF
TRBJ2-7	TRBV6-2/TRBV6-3	CASSGPSYEQYF
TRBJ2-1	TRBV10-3	CAISGGGGLNEQFF
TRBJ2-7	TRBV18	CASSPGTEAEQYF
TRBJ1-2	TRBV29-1	CSVSRDTYGYTF
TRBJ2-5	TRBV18	CASSPPEAGTSGLYF
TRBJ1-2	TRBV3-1	CASSGGFPGHGYTF
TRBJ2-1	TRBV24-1	CATSDLFNSEQFF
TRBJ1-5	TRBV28	CASSLAGASNQPQHF
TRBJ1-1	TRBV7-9	CASSLAPPETEAFF
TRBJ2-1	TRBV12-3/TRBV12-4	CASNPSSRTNEQFF
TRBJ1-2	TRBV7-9	CASSFGPRGGYGYTF
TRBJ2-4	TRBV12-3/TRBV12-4	CASSFGDGGIQYF
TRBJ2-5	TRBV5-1	CASSLGTGETQYF
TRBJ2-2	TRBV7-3	CASRLAGVTGELFF
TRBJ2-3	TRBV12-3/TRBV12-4	CASSFRVDTQYF
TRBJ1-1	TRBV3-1	CASTLGIRTEAFF
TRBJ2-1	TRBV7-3	CASSRSGTSVPAEQFF
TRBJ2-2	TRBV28	CASNDPPNTGELFF
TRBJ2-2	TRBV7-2	CASSQLGGELFF
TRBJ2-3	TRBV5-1	CASSLGQETDTQYF
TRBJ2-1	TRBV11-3	CASSRPHSFWVIDEQFF
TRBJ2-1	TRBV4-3	CASSRGLAGGYNEQFF
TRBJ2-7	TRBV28	CASRLAPSGLEQYF
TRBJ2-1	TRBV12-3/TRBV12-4	CASSLGGMTRWYNEQFF
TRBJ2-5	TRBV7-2	CASSQGPQKETQYF
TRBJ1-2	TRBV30	CAWKGQANYGYTF
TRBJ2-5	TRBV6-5	CASSYGQLLSETQYF
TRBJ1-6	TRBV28	CASSLRGANSPLHF
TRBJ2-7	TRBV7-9	CASSGDRGSYEQYF
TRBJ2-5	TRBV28	CASRLQVQETQYF
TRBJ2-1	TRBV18	CASSRDSHNEQFF
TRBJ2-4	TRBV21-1	CASLGLGMVGAKNIQYF
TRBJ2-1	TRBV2	CASSSFGDEQFF
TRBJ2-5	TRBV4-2	CASSQDGLFGETQYF
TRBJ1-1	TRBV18	CASSPLLGAEAFF
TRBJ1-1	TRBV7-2	CASSAGTGGEAFF
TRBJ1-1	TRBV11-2	CASSLRTNTEAFF
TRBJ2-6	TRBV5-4	CASSLDTRVTGANVLTF
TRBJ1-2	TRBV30	CAWSAPGALYGYTF
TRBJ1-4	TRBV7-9	CASSLVSGRKLFF
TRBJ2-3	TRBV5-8	CASSLWGSPGGASTDTQYF
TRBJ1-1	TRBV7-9	CASSPQTPAFF
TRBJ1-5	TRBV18	CASSPGSGKGQPQHF
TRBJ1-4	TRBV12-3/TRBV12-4	CASSALRGAEKLFF
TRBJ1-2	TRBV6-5	CASSPSPGRTGYTF
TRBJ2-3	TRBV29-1	CSVDSTGDTQYF
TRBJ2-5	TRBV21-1	CATPGETQYF